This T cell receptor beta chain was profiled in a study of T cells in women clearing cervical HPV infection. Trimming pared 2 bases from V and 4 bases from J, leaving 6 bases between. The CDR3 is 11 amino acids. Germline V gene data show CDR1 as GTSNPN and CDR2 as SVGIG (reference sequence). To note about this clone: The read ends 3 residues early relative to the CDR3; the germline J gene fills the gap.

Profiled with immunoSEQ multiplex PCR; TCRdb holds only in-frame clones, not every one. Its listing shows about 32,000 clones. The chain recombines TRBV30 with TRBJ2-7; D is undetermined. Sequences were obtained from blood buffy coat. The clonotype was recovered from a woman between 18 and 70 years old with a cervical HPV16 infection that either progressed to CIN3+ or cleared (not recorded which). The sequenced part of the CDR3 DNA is TGTGCCTGGAGTAACCTATACGAG. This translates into CAWSNLYE. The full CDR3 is CAWSNLYEQYF.